These 21 T cell receptor beta chains came from one sample sequenced in a study of blood T cell repertoires in COVID-19. TCRdb keeps only in-frame clones here, not all; method: immunoSEQ multiplex PCR. The data contain about 140,000 clones, more than 80% of them seen just once; the ten biggest clones take up approximately 1.6%. The sample taken for sequencing was PBMCs or T cells enriched from blood (not recorded which). The receptor set was obtained from a young woman who had been exposed to COVID-19.

This rearrangement joins TRBV5-1 to TRBJ1-1; 8 nucleotides match TRBD1. The CDR3 spans 14 residues. Germline lookup yields CDR1 SGHRS and CDR2 YFSETQ. With 2 bases clipped from V and 5 bases from J, the junction kept 5 bases outside the gene matches. Here the CDR3 reads CASSLSGGNTEAFF. The CDR3, as DNA: TGCGCCAGCAGCTTATCAGGGGGCAATACTGAAGCTTTCTTT.

This clone was observed a few times. The chain joins TRBV25-1 to TRBJ2-1; no reliable D call. V lost 4 bases, J lost 7 bases, and 11 bases lay in between. CDR3 length: 13 amino acids. Per germline, CDR1 MGHDK and CDR2 SYGVNS. DNA of the CDR3: TGTGCCAGCAGTGGGAACTCCGGGAATGAGCAGTTCTTC. Amino acids: CASSGNSGNEQFF.

V gene TRBV6-6 combines with J gene TRBJ2-7; TRBD2 matches at 10 bases. The CDR3 runs 13 residues. J gave up 1 base and V 8 bases, and 2 bases lay outside the gene matches. In germline, CDR1 is MNHNY, CDR2 SVGAGI (reference sequence). CDR3 sequence (DNA): TGTGCCAGCTCGACTAGCGGGTCCTACGAGCAGTACTTC. Translation: CASSTSGSYEQYF.

V usage is TRBV7-3 and J usage is TRBJ1-2; D uncertain. With 5 bases removed from V and 13 bases from J, the gap between germline ends came to 23 bases. Germline CDR1 SGHTA, CDR2 FQGTGA. This CDR3 has 14 amino acids. As DNA, the CDR3 is TGTGCCAGCAGCCCCACACCGGACGGGATTGAGTTCACCTTC. Translating it yields CASSPTPDGIEFTF.

The chain recombines TRBV19 with TRBJ1-2; possible D gene TRBD1, 6 bases. Per germline, CDR1 LNHDA and CDR2 SQIVND (reference sequence). The CDR3 runs 14 residues. V lost 3 bases, J lost 5 bases, and 13 bases lay in between. The CDR3 coding sequence is TGTGCCAGTAGTATGTTCGGGCAGGGGTATGGCTACACCTTC. Its translation is CASSMFGQGYGYTF. Looking up the rest from reference TRBV19 and TRBJ1-2 gives the full variable domain: DGGITQSPKYLFRKEGQNVTLSCEQNLNHDAMYWYRQDPGQGLRLIYYSQIVNDFQKGDIAEGYSVSREKKESFPLTVTSAQKNPTAFYLCASSMFGQGYGYTFGSGTRLTVV.

The chain employs TRBV30 and TRBJ1-5, with D uncertain. Trimming took 2 bases from V and 0 from J, leaving 11 bases between them. Germline CDR1 and CDR2: GTSNPN and SVGIG (reference sequence). This CDR3 has 15 residues. The CDR3 sequence is CAWSQEVYSNQPQHF. CDR3 in DNA: TGTGCCTGGAGTCAGGAGGTTTATAGCAATCAGCCCCAGCATTTT.

This clone was observed a handful of times. The chain carries TRBV5-1 and TRBJ2-5, with D uncertain. CDR1 is SGHRS, CDR2 YFSETQ, per germline. This CDR3 region has 16 residues. Trimming pared 4 bases from V and 1 base from J, leaving 17 bases between. Here the CDR3 reads CASSPEYQVSQETQYF. The CDR3, as DNA: TGCGCCAGCAGCCCGGAATACCAGGTATCCCAAGAGACCCAGTACTTC.

The V call is TRBV7-8, the J call TRBJ2-1, with a possible D match to TRBD2 (6 bases). The CDR3 extends over 12 amino acids. Germline CDR1 and CDR2: SGHVS and FQNEAQ. V lost 5 bases to trimming and J lost 7 bases, with 9 bases between them. CDR3 nucleotides: TGTGCCAGCAGCCTCGGACTAAATGAGCAGTTCTTC. Encoded protein: CASSLGLNEQFF.

J is TRBJ1-2 and V is TRBV20-1; D is unclear. V lost 3 bases and J lost 3, with 5 bases in between. CDR1 DFQATT and CDR2 SNEGSKA come from the germline V gene (reference sequence). The CDR3 has 11 residues. CDR3 loop: CSASSDYGYTF. CDR3 nucleotides: TGCAGTGCTAGTAGCGACTATGGCTACACCTTC.

This clone was observed a handful of times. This chain connects TRBV18 to TRBJ2-7; possibly TRBD2 for D (6 bases). This CDR3 has 13 residues. Trimming took 6 bases from V and 7 from J, leaving 16 bases between them. Germline CDR1 is KGHSH and CDR2 is LQKENI. The DNA of the CDR3 is TGTGCCAGCTCCCTTGGACTAACGGGGGAGCAGTACTTC. It translates to CASSLGLTGEQYF. The full variable domain, in which reference TRBV18 and TRBJ2-7 provide the parts outside the CDR3, is NAGVMQNPRHLVRRRGQEARLRCSPMKGHSHVYWYRQLPEEGLKFMVYLQKENIIDESGMPKERFSAEFPKEGPSILRIQQVVRGDSAAYFCASSLGLTGEQYFGPGTRLTVT.

This clone appeared a few times. The genes are TRBV7-9 and TRBJ1-1; 7 bases line up with TRBD1. V shed 7 bases, J shed 8 bases, and the junction held 4 bases outside the gene matches. The V gene's germline CDR1 is SEHNR and CDR2 FQNEAQ (reference sequence). CDR3 size: 11 residues. Here the CDR3 DNA reads TGTGCCAGCATGTTGGGACAGGAAGCTTTCTTT. Amino acids: CASMLGQEAFF.

The gene calls are TRBV5-1 and TRBJ1-1, with a tentative D call TRBD1 (5 bases). From germline, CDR1 is SGHRS and CDR2 YFSETQ. This CDR3 has 13 residues. Trimming took off 5 bases at V and 2 bases at J, with 10 bases between the two ends. The CDR3 is CASRLTVNTEAFF. The CDR3 DNA reads as TGCGCCAGCAGGTTGACAGTTAACACTGAAGCTTTCTTT.

V usage is TRBV4-2 and J usage is TRBJ2-5, with 7 bases matching TRBD2. J lost 0 bases, V lost 1 base, and 8 bases had no gene match. The CDR3 loop spans 17 amino acids. The germline CDR1 and CDR2 sequences are LGHNA and YNFKEQ. CDR3 sequence: CASSQVSGGGYQETQYF. In DNA, the CDR3 is TGTGCCAGCAGCCAAGTGTCTGGCGGGGGATACCAAGAGACCCAGTACTTC.

The gene calls are TRBV5-4 and TRBJ1-3; the D is unclear. Trimming cost V 0 bases and J 0 bases, with 7 bases left between them. CDR1 SGHNT and CDR2 YYREEE come from the germline V gene (reference sequence). The CDR3 extends over 15 amino acids. The CDR3 coding sequence is TGTGCCAGCAGCTTGGGTACACACTCTGGAAACACCATATATTTT. This translates into CASSLGTHSGNTIYF.

This sequence joins TRBV5-1 and TRBJ1-1, with 8 bases that match TRBD1. The V gene's germline CDR1 is SGHRS and CDR2 YFSETQ. This CDR3 is built from 14 residues. Trimming removed 3 bases from V and 4 bases from J; junction bases left unmatched: 5. CDR3 sequence (DNA): TGCGCCAGCAGCTCGTTGGACAGGGCCACTGAAGCTTTCTTT. Encoded protein: CASSSLDRATEAFF.

The chain carries TRBV19 and TRBJ1-2; 8 bases match TRBD1. The CDR3 has 14 residues. V shed 5 bases, J shed 4 bases, and the junction held 6 bases outside the gene matches. Germline-derived CDR1 and CDR2 are LNHDA and SQIVND (reference sequence). The CDR3 region has the DNA TGTGCCAGTAGTCCCGACAGGGGTGCCTATGGCTACACCTTC. Residues: CASSPDRGAYGYTF.

Here the CDR3 reads CASQPGDRVEAFF. The CDR3 DNA follows: TGTGCCAGTCAGCCGGGGGATCGAGTTGAAGCTTTCTTT. The chain carries TRBV19 and TRBJ1-1; D might be TRBD1 (5 bases). The V gene's germline CDR1 is LNHDA and CDR2 SQIVND (reference sequence). Between the trimmed V and J ends, which lost 8 bases and 7 bases, there was a span of 17 bases. The CDR3 is 13 amino acids.

This clone was recorded only once. The chain has TRBV19 and TRBJ2-3; TRBD1 is a possible D gene (5 bases). Per germline, CDR1 LNHDA and CDR2 SQIVND (reference sequence). The CDR3 spans 16 residues. Deletions cut 1 base from V and 4 bases from J, with 15 bases between. DNA for the CDR3: TGTGCCAGTAGTATAGGGGCAGGGCCCCCGCCAGATACGCAGTATTTT. Encoded protein: CASSIGAGPPPDTQYF.

The V and J genes are TRBV11-3 and TRBJ2-1; 11 bases map to TRBD2. J gave up 7 bases and V 0 bases, and 11 bases lay outside the gene matches. CDR1 is SGHNT and CDR2 is YENEEA in the germline V gene. The CDR3 runs to 18 residues. Here the CDR3 reads CASSLDQGGSGRANEQFF. The DNA of the CDR3 is TGTGCCAGCAGCTTAGATCAGGGTGGTAGCGGGAGGGCTAATGAGCAGTTCTTC.

The chain links TRBV5-4 to TRBJ2-7; maybe TRBD1 (5 bases). V was cut by 7 bases and J by 0 bases, with 11 bases left in between. This CDR3 is 13 amino acids long. Germline V gives CDR1 SGHNT, CDR2 YYREEE (reference sequence). The CDR3 region is CASAFGASYEQYF. The DNA of the CDR3 is TGTGCCAGCGCCTTTGGGGCCTCCTACGAGCAGTACTTC.

The J gene is TRBJ2-7, the V gene TRBV7-8; D not certain. V was cut by 3 bases and J by 2 bases, with 11 bases left in between. The CDR3 spans 14 residues. Germline-derived CDR1 and CDR2 are SGHVS and FQNEAQ. This CDR3 is CASSLVVTTYEQYF. The CDR3 nucleotides are TGTGCCAGCAGCTTGGTGGTTACTACCTACGAGCAGTACTTC.